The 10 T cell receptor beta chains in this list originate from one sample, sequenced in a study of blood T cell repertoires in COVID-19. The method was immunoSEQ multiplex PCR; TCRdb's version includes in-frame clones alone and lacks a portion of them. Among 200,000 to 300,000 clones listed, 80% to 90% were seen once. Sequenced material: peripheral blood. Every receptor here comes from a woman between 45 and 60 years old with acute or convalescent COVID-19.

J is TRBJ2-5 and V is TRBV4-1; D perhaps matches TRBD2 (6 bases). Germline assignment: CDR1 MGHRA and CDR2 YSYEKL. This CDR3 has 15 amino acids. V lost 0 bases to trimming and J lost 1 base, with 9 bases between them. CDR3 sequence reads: CASSQDAGSQETQYF. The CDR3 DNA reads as TGCGCCAGCAGCCAAGATGCGGGGTCCCAAGAGACCCAGTACTTC.

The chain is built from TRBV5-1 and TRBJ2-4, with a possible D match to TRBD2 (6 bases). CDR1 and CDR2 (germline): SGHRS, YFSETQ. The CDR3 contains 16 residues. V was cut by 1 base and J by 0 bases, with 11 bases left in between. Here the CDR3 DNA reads TGCGCCAGCAGCTTGTACGGGAGCCTAGCCAAAAACATTCAGTACTTC. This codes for CASSLYGSLAKNIQYF. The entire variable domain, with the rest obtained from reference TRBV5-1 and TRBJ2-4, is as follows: KAGVTQTPRYLIKTRGQQVTLSCSPISGHRSVSWYQQTPGQGLQFLFEYFSETQRNKGNFPGRFSGRQFSNSRSEMNVSTLELGDSALYLCASSLYGSLAKNIQYFGAGTRLSVL.

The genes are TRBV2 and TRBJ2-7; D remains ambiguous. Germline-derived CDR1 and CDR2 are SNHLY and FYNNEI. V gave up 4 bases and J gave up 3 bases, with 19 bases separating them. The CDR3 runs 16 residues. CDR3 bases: TGTGCCAGCAGTGCTCCCCTAGATGATTTGCTCTACGAGCAGTACTTC. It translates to CASSAPLDDLLYEQYF.

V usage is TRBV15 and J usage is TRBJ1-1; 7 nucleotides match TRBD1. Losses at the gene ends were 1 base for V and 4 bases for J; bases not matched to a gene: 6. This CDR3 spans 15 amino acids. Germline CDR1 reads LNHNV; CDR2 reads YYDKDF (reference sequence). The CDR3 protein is CATSRVTGIFTEAFF. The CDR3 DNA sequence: TGTGCCACCAGCAGAGTGACAGGGATATTCACTGAAGCTTTCTTT.

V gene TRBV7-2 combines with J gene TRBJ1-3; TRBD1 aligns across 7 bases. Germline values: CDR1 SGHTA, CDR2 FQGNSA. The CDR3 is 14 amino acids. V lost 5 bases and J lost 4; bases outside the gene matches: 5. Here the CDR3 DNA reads TGTGCCAGCAGCACAACAGGGGCCGGAAACACCATATATTTT. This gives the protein CASSTTGAGNTIYF.

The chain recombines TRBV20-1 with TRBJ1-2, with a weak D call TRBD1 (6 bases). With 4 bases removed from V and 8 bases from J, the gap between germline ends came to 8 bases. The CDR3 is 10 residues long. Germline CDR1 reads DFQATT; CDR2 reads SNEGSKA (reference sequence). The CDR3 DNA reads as TGCAGTGCTAACAGGGACGGCTACACCTTC. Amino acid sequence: CSANRDGYTF.

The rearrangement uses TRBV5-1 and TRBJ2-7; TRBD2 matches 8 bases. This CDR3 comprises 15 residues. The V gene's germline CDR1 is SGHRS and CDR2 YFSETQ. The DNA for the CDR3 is TGCGCTTCCCCGGCTTCTACGGGAGGGCCGGTCGAGCAGTACTTC. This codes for CASPASTGGPVEQYF.

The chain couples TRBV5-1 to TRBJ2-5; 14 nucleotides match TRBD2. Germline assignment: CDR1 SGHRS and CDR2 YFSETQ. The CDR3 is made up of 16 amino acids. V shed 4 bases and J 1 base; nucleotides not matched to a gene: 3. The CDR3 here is CASSPGLAGGQETQYF. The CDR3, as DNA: TGCGCCAGCAGCCCCGGACTAGCGGGAGGCCAAGAGACCCAGTACTTC.

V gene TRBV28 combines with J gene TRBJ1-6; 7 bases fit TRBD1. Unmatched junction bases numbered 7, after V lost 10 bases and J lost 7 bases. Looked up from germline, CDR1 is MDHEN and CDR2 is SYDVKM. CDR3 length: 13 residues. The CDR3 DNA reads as TGTGCCACCTCGACAGGGATCAATTCACCCCTCCACTTT. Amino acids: CATSTGINSPLHF.

Here the CDR3 DNA reads TGTGCCAGCAGCCGTTCGCCGGGGACTAGAGGTGAGGAGCAGTACTTC. Amino acid sequence: CASSRSPGTRGEEQYF. The chain links TRBV9 to TRBJ2-7; 8 nucleotides agree with TRBD2. The CDR3 spans 16 residues. V lost 4 bases and J lost 7; bases outside the gene matches: 16. Germline CDR1 reads SGDLS; CDR2 reads YYNGEE.